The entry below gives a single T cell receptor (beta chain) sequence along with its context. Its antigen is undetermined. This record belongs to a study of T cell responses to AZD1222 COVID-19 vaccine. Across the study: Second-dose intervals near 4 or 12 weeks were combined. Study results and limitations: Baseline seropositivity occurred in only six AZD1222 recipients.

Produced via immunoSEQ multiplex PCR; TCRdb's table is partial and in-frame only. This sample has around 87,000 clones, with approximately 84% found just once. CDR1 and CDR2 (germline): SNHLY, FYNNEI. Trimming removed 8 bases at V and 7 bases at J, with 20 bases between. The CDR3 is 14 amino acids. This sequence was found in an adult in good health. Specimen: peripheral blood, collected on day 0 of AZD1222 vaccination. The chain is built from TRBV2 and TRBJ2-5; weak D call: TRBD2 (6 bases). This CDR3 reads CASDEAGPITTQYF. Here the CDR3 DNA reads TGTGCCAGCGACGAGGCGGGACCGATTACGACCCAGTACTTC.